This T cell receptor beta chain was recorded in a study of identical twins. This CDR3 contains 13 residues. Germline values: CDR1 MNHNS, CDR2 SASEGT. The germline V and J ends were trimmed by 5 bases and 5 bases, with 12 bases remaining between them. A single record per CDR3 protein comes from TCRdb applying MiXCR to the 5' RACE reads. The sample lists just under 550,000 distinct CDR3 sequences; around 15% were seen once. This sample also appeared in a second study, on yellow fever vaccine responses in identical twins. As that report states: Reportedly, twins' vaccine T cell responses looked partly convergent and partly personalized.

The TCR originated in a young woman in good health. The sample consisted of CD4+ T cells sorted from blood. The chain joins TRBV6-1 to TRBJ2-5, with D perhaps TRBD2 (6 bases). CDR3 coding DNA: TGTGCCAGCAGTCAGCGGCTAGCGGAGACCCAGTACTTC. This sequence encodes CASSQRLAETQYF.